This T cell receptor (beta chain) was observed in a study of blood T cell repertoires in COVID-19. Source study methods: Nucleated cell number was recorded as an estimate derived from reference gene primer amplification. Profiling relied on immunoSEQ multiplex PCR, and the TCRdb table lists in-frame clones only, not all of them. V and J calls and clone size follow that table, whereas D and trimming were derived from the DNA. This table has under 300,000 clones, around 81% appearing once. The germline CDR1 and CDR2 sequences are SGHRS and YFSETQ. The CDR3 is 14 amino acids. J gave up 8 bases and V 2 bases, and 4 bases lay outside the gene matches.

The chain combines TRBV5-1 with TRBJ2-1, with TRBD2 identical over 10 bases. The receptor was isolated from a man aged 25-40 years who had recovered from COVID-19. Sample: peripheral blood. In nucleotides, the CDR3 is TGCGCCAGCAGCTTACGGACTAGCGGTGATGAGCAGTTCTTC. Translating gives CASSLRTSGDEQFF.